This T cell receptor (beta chain) was identified in a study of beta chain features in type 1 diabetes. Broader study findings: Significant though moderate, a shortening of TCRB CDR3s appeared in all four CD4+ subsets of Type 1 diabetes patients. It was not settled here whether HLA type affects TCRB rearrangement. More deletions and fewer insertions at VDJ junctions were found in patients with type 1 diabetes.

A sort by CD45RO/CCR7/CD25/CD127/CD95/CD27 yielded CD4+ naive, central memory, regulatory and stem cell-like memory cells. This clone has a handful of counts. As yet, its antigen is unknown. The study reverse transcribed the entire isolated RNA, so it sequenced expressed TCRB transcripts. The protocol was immunoSEQ multiplex PCR, while the TCRdb copy is restricted to in-frame clones and leaves out a portion. This table holds around 340,000 clones, about a tenth found once. This clonotype was sampled from a man aged 25-45 years with type 1 diabetes. The source material was central memory CD4+ T cells from blood.

CDR3 nucleotide sequence: TGCGCCAGCAGCCCCCAGGCGGGATCCTATAATTCACCCCTCCACTTT. It translates to CASSPQAGSYNSPLHF. This rearrangement joins TRBV5-1 to TRBJ1-6; D remains ambiguous. Germline CDR1 reads SGHRS; CDR2 reads YFSETQ. This CDR3 is built from 16 residues. Trimming took off 4 bases at V and 1 base at J, with 12 bases between the two ends.